Listed below are T cell receptor beta chains from one sample, sequenced in a study of human T cells and chemical hapten exposure. From the RACE reads, TCRdb called clonotypes with MiXCR, one entry per CDR3 protein. The sample lists over 300,000 distinct CDR3 sequences, more than 4.5% occurring once. The specimen was whole blood, collected in connection with sensitization to the hapten diphenylcyclopropenone (DPC). The receptors come from a woman in her 50s with alopecia areata. Some clones in this sample may be carry-over from other donors' samples. Both conserved end residues are part of each CDR3. Each record gives: D gene, J gene, V gene, clone size, CDR3 protein, CDR3 DNA. D genes are given only for firm matches. Size is stated for part of the rows, as once, few or many counts, or as a class when the clone is expanded.

D gene: TRBD1; J gene: TRBJ2-1; V gene: TRBV6-5; clone size: many; CDR3 protein: CASSFRGPVNEQFF; CDR3 DNA: TGTGCCAGCAGCTTCAGGGGGCCGGTCAATGAGCAGTTCTTC
D gene: NA; J gene: TRBJ1-2; V gene: TRBV5-1; clone size: NA; CDR3 protein: CASSTRDGPGDYGYTF; CDR3 DNA: TGCGCCAGCAGCACCCGGGACGGGCCCGGCGACTATGGCTACACCTTC
D gene: NA; J gene: TRBJ1-5; V gene: TRBV7-8; clone size: few; CDR3 protein: CASNPSGVPNQPQHF; CDR3 DNA: TGTGCCAGCAACCCGTCTGGGGTCCCCAATCAGCCCCAGCATTTT
D gene: TRBD1; J gene: TRBJ2-1; V gene: TRBV29-1; clone size: few; CDR3 protein: CSVVGQGVNEQFF; CDR3 DNA: TGCAGCGTTGTAGGGCAGGGGGTGAATGAGCAGTTCTTC
D gene: TRBD1; J gene: TRBJ1-1; V gene: TRBV6-2/TRBV6-3; clone size: NA; CDR3 protein: CASTWGSTGVAEAFF; CDR3 DNA: TGTGCCAGCACTTGGGGGTCGACAGGGGTAGCTGAAGCTTTCTTT
D gene: NA; J gene: TRBJ2-1; V gene: TRBV6-8; clone size: NA; CDR3 protein: CASSYRHSSYNEQFF; CDR3 DNA: TGTGCCAGCAGTTACCGACATAGCTCCTACAATGAGCAGTTCTTC
D gene: TRBD2; J gene: TRBJ2-7; V gene: TRBV4-3; clone size: NA; CDR3 protein: CASSQEASGRIYEQYF; CDR3 DNA: TGCGCCAGCAGCCAGGAAGCTAGCGGGAGAATCTACGAGCAGTACTTC
D gene: TRBD2; J gene: TRBJ2-1; V gene: TRBV3-1; clone size: few; CDR3 protein: CASSPKIAGGPRNEQFF; CDR3 DNA: TGTGCCAGCAGCCCGAAGATAGCGGGGGGGCCAAGAAATGAGCAGTTCTTC
D gene: NA; J gene: TRBJ1-1; V gene: TRBV27; clone size: many; CDR3 protein: CASSPHGNTEAFF; CDR3 DNA: TGTGCCAGCAGCCCCCACGGTAACACTGAAGCTTTCTTT
D gene: NA; J gene: TRBJ1-2; V gene: TRBV13; clone size: NA; CDR3 protein: CASSFSSTTHYGYTF; CDR3 DNA: TGTGCCAGCAGCTTTAGTTCTACAACACACTATGGCTACACCTTC
D gene: NA; J gene: TRBJ2-7; V gene: TRBV3-1; clone size: many; CDR3 protein: CASSQDRSSYEQYF; CDR3 DNA: TGCGCCAGCAGCCAAGACAGGAGCTCCTACGAGCAGTACTTC
D gene: NA; J gene: TRBJ2-7; V gene: TRBV28; clone size: few; CDR3 protein: CASSLSSSYPTYEQYF; CDR3 DNA: TGTGCCAGCAGTCTATCATCTTCCTACCCTACCTACGAGCAGTACTTC
D gene: NA; J gene: TRBJ1-1; V gene: TRBV27; clone size: few; CDR3 protein: CASSLSKWDTEAFF; CDR3 DNA: TGTGCCAGCAGTTTATCGAAGTGGGACACTGAAGCTTTCTTT
D gene: NA; J gene: TRBJ2-7; V gene: TRBV12-3/TRBV12-4; clone size: many; CDR3 protein: CASSPGVREQYF; CDR3 DNA: TGTGCCAGCAGCCCAGGGGTTCGCGAGCAGTACTTC
D gene: NA; J gene: TRBJ2-1; V gene: TRBV5-6; clone size: few; CDR3 protein: CASSLGVSPYNEQFF; CDR3 DNA: TGTGCCAGCAGCTTGGGGGTAAGCCCCTACAATGAGCAGTTCTTC
D gene: TRBD2; J gene: TRBJ2-3; V gene: TRBV20-1; clone size: NA; CDR3 protein: CSARKTSGRWDTQYF; CDR3 DNA: TGCAGTGCTAGAAAGACTAGCGGGAGGTGGGATACGCAGTATTTT
D gene: TRBD2; J gene: TRBJ2-5; V gene: TRBV7-8; clone size: many; CDR3 protein: CASSPGLAVQETQYF; CDR3 DNA: TGTGCCAGCAGTCCTGGACTAGCAGTTCAAGAGACCCAGTACTTC
D gene: NA; J gene: TRBJ2-5; V gene: TRBV2; clone size: many; CDR3 protein: CAGQIEETQYF; CDR3 DNA: TGTGCCGGACAGATAGAGGAGACCCAGTACTTC
D gene: NA; J gene: TRBJ1-2; V gene: TRBV30; clone size: many; CDR3 protein: CAWSRGRLYTF; CDR3 DNA: TGTGCCTGGAGTCGAGGTCGTCTCTACACCTTC
D gene: TRBD1; J gene: TRBJ2-4; V gene: TRBV27; clone size: few; CDR3 protein: CASSIRGGLNIQYF; CDR3 DNA: TGTGCCAGCAGTATCAGAGGGGGCCTTAACATTCAGTACTTC
D gene: NA; J gene: TRBJ2-1; V gene: TRBV20-1; clone size: many; CDR3 protein: CSVWGNGDEQFF; CDR3 DNA: TGCAGTGTCTGGGGAAATGGTGATGAGCAGTTCTTC
D gene: NA; J gene: TRBJ1-1; V gene: TRBV12-3/TRBV12-4; clone size: NA; CDR3 protein: CASWEWGRANTEAFF; CDR3 DNA: TGTGCCAGCTGGGAGTGGGGCAGGGCGAACACTGAAGCTTTCTTT
D gene: TRBD1; J gene: TRBJ1-6; V gene: TRBV10-3; clone size: NA; CDR3 protein: CAISEAGQGVNSPLHF; CDR3 DNA: TGTGCCATCAGTGAAGCGGGACAGGGAGTAAATTCACCCCTCCACTTT
D gene: NA; J gene: TRBJ1-5; V gene: TRBV1; clone size: NA; CDR3 protein: CTSSQAERSNQPQHF; CDR3 DNA: TGCACCAGCAGCCAGGCGGAGCGTAGCAATCAGCCCCAGCATTTT
D gene: TRBD2; J gene: TRBJ2-1; V gene: TRBV11-2; clone size: many; CDR3 protein: CASSLWTSGGNEQFF; CDR3 DNA: TGTGCCAGCAGCCTGTGGACTAGCGGGGGAAATGAGCAGTTCTTC
D gene: TRBD1; J gene: TRBJ2-3; V gene: TRBV5-5; clone size: NA; CDR3 protein: CASSSGTGIGTDTQYF; CDR3 DNA: TGTGCCAGCAGCTCCGGGACAGGGATTGGCACAGATACGCAGTATTTT
D gene: NA; J gene: TRBJ2-2; V gene: TRBV6-6; clone size: NA; CDR3 protein: CAGEGGNTGELFF; CDR3 DNA: TGTGCCGGGGAGGGGGGCAACACCGGGGAGCTGTTTTTT
D gene: NA; J gene: TRBJ2-3; V gene: TRBV5-1; clone size: many; CDR3 protein: CASSIGTGTSTDTQYF; CDR3 DNA: TGCGCCAGCAGCATCGGGACGGGGACTAGCACAGATACGCAGTATTTT
D gene: NA; J gene: TRBJ1-6; V gene: TRBV7-2; clone size: NA; CDR3 protein: CASSPRGGAWDSPLHF; CDR3 DNA: TGTGCCAGCAGCCCAAGGGGAGGGGCGTGGGATTCACCCCTCCACTTT
D gene: NA; J gene: TRBJ2-3; V gene: TRBV5-1; clone size: many; CDR3 protein: CASSVTGTANLIPDTQYF; CDR3 DNA: TGCGCCAGCAGCGTGACCGGGACCGCCAATCTCATCCCAGATACGCAGTATTTT
D gene: NA; J gene: TRBJ1-5; V gene: TRBV7-2; clone size: few; CDR3 protein: CASSRQVSGNQPQHF; CDR3 DNA: TGTGCCAGCAGCCGACAGGTATCAGGCAATCAGCCCCAGCATTTT
D gene: NA; J gene: TRBJ2-3; V gene: TRBV11-2; clone size: NA; CDR3 protein: CASLRGDTQYF; CDR3 DNA: TGTGCCAGCCTTAGAGGGGATACGCAGTATTTT
D gene: NA; J gene: TRBJ2-1; V gene: TRBV7-8; clone size: few; CDR3 protein: CASSQRRVSSYNEQFF; CDR3 DNA: TGTGCCAGCAGCCAGCGGAGGGTGAGCTCCTACAATGAGCAGTTCTTC
D gene: NA; J gene: TRBJ2-3; V gene: TRBV7-9; clone size: many; CDR3 protein: CASSFSSLSTDTQYF; CDR3 DNA: TGTGCCAGCAGCTTTTCATCTCTTAGCACAGATACGCAGTATTTT
D gene: TRBD1; J gene: TRBJ1-2; V gene: TRBV4-2; clone size: NA; CDR3 protein: CASSQALQGGTNYGYTF; CDR3 DNA: TGTGCCAGCAGCCAAGCCCTACAGGGGGGCACTAACTATGGCTACACCTTC
D gene: TRBD1; J gene: TRBJ2-2; V gene: TRBV6-7; clone size: many; CDR3 protein: CASSLRRGTNTGELFF; CDR3 DNA: TGTGCCAGCAGTCTACGCAGGGGGACGAACACCGGGGAGCTGTTTTTT
D gene: NA; J gene: TRBJ2-2; V gene: TRBV6-1; clone size: many; CDR3 protein: CASSEARSGELFF; CDR3 DNA: TGTGCCAGCAGTGAAGCCCGATCCGGGGAGCTGTTTTTT
D gene: TRBD2; J gene: TRBJ2-1; V gene: TRBV20-1; clone size: many; CDR3 protein: CSARDSSGKVSYNEQFF; CDR3 DNA: TGCAGTGCTAGAGATTCTAGCGGGAAGGTCTCCTACAATGAGCAGTTCTTC
D gene: TRBD1; J gene: TRBJ2-1; V gene: TRBV9; clone size: many; CDR3 protein: CARQQGSAVNEQFF; CDR3 DNA: TGTGCCAGGCAACAGGGGTCCGCCGTCAATGAGCAGTTCTTC
D gene: TRBD1; J gene: TRBJ1-2; V gene: TRBV28; clone size: NA; CDR3 protein: CASSLQGVQHGYTF; CDR3 DNA: TGTGCCAGCAGTTTACAGGGGGTACAGCATGGCTACACCTTC
D gene: NA; J gene: TRBJ2-7; V gene: TRBV7-2; clone size: few; CDR3 protein: CASTPEEQYF; CDR3 DNA: TGTGCCAGCACCCCCGAGGAGCAGTACTTC
D gene: NA; J gene: TRBJ1-2; V gene: TRBV19; clone size: NA; CDR3 protein: CASSLSGDGFFYGYTF; CDR3 DNA: TGTGCCAGTAGTTTGTCAGGGGACGGCTTCTTCTATGGCTACACCTTC
D gene: TRBD1; J gene: TRBJ2-3; V gene: TRBV4-1; clone size: NA; CDR3 protein: CASSRYLTGPLTGTDTQYF; CDR3 DNA: TGCGCCAGCAGCCGATACCTGACAGGGCCCCTCACGGGAACAGATACGCAGTATTTT
D gene: TRBD2; J gene: TRBJ2-3; V gene: TRBV2; clone size: many; CDR3 protein: CASGGTSPPDTQYF; CDR3 DNA: TGTGCCAGTGGCGGGACTAGCCCCCCAGATACGCAGTATTTT
D gene: NA; J gene: TRBJ2-3; V gene: TRBV24-1; clone size: many; CDR3 protein: CATSDFTGGATQYF; CDR3 DNA: TGTGCCACCAGTGATTTCACCGGCGGAGCGACGCAGTATTTT
D gene: TRBD1; J gene: TRBJ2-5; V gene: TRBV15; clone size: NA; CDR3 protein: CATSSRTGTETQYF; CDR3 DNA: TGTGCCACCAGCTCCCGGACAGGGACGGAGACCCAGTACTTC
D gene: TRBD2; J gene: TRBJ2-3; V gene: TRBV6-5; clone size: many; CDR3 protein: CASSYRGGGTDTQYF; CDR3 DNA: TGTGCCAGCAGTTATCGGGGGGGAGGGACAGATACGCAGTATTTT
D gene: TRBD1; J gene: TRBJ1-2; V gene: TRBV7-3; clone size: many; CDR3 protein: CASSSQQGYGYTF; CDR3 DNA: TGTGCCAGCAGCTCCCAACAGGGGTATGGCTACACCTTC
D gene: NA; J gene: TRBJ1-1; V gene: TRBV20-1; clone size: NA; CDR3 protein: CSAVSGTRVNTEAFF; CDR3 DNA: TGCAGTGCTGTTTCCGGGACGAGAGTGAATACTGAAGCTTTCTTT
D gene: TRBD2; J gene: TRBJ2-1; V gene: TRBV14; clone size: many; CDR3 protein: CASSGLAGANEQFF; CDR3 DNA: TGTGCCAGCAGCGGTCTAGCGGGAGCAAATGAGCAGTTCTTC
D gene: NA; J gene: TRBJ1-1; V gene: TRBV5-1; clone size: many; CDR3 protein: CASSVGVQNTEAFF; CDR3 DNA: TGCGCCAGCAGCGTTGGTGTCCAGAACACTGAAGCTTTCTTT
D gene: TRBD1; J gene: TRBJ1-5; V gene: TRBV25-1; clone size: NA; CDR3 protein: CASSGGQFGAQHF; CDR3 DNA: TGTGCCAGCAGTGGGGGACAGTTTGGGGCCCAGCATTTT
D gene: NA; J gene: TRBJ1-1; V gene: TRBV7-8; clone size: many; CDR3 protein: CASSLARRGVTEAFF; CDR3 DNA: TGTGCCAGCAGCTTAGCGCGTCGCGGGGTCACTGAAGCTTTCTTT
D gene: TRBD1; J gene: TRBJ2-7; V gene: TRBV5-1; clone size: many; CDR3 protein: CASSPPRGPYF; CDR3 DNA: TGCGCCAGCAGCCCGCCAAGGGGGCCGTACTTC
D gene: NA; J gene: TRBJ1-5; V gene: TRBV6-1; clone size: few; CDR3 protein: CASSEYGGSNQPQHF; CDR3 DNA: TGTGCCAGCAGTGAATATGGGGGAAGCAATCAGCCCCAGCATTTT
D gene: NA; J gene: TRBJ2-2; V gene: TRBV11-2; clone size: NA; CDR3 protein: CASSLDTLSANTGELFF; CDR3 DNA: TGTGCCAGCAGCTTAGATACCCTCTCCGCGAACACCGGGGAGCTGTTTTTT
D gene: TRBD2; J gene: TRBJ2-2; V gene: TRBV29-1; clone size: NA; CDR3 protein: CSVPGGAGGVGELFF; CDR3 DNA: TGCAGCGTACCCGGCGGGGCGGGAGGAGTCGGGGAGCTGTTTTTT
D gene: NA; J gene: TRBJ2-3; V gene: TRBV12-3/TRBV12-4; clone size: few; CDR3 protein: CASSTRPRTDTQYF; CDR3 DNA: TGTGCCAGCAGTACCAGACCTAGGACAGATACGCAGTATTTT
D gene: NA; J gene: TRBJ1-5; V gene: TRBV5-4; clone size: few; CDR3 protein: CASSPDPGAQPQHF; CDR3 DNA: TGTGCCAGCAGCCCTGACCCTGGGGCTCAGCCCCAGCATTTT
D gene: NA; J gene: TRBJ2-7; V gene: TRBV7-2; clone size: many; CDR3 protein: CASSLAGSVGEQYF; CDR3 DNA: TGTGCCAGCAGCTTAGCGGGATCAGTCGGGGAGCAGTACTTC